The following is a T cell receptor beta chain sequence with its context. The antigen remains unidentified. This sample was included in a study of shared clonotypes between healthy human individuals. Trimming at V came to 5 bases and at J to 1 base, leaving 8 bases not matched to a gene. Per the germline V gene, CDR1 is PRHDT and CDR2 is FYEKMQ (reference sequence). The length of the CDR3 is 16 residues. Template for every sorted-subset replicate PCR totaled approximately 0.2 ug DNA, tens of thousands of T cell genomes. Clones were read by immunoSEQ multiplex PCR, and TCRdb kept only the in-frame ones, dropping some. This sample has some 1.5 million clones, with 95% to 99% found just once. Overall study results and limits: A handful of donors had roughly 5.2% of their naive CD4 clonotypes in common.

This rearrangement joins TRBV13 to TRBJ2-3; TRBD2 aligns across 8 bases. This receptor was obtained from a man aged 30 to 39 in good health. Sequenced: naive CD4+ T cells sorted from blood. Noted subset: CD45RA+ positively selected. The CDR3 is CASSPPAGGRTDTQYF. The DNA for the CDR3 is TGTGCCAGCAGCCCCCCGGCGGGAGGACGCACAGATACGCAGTATTTT.